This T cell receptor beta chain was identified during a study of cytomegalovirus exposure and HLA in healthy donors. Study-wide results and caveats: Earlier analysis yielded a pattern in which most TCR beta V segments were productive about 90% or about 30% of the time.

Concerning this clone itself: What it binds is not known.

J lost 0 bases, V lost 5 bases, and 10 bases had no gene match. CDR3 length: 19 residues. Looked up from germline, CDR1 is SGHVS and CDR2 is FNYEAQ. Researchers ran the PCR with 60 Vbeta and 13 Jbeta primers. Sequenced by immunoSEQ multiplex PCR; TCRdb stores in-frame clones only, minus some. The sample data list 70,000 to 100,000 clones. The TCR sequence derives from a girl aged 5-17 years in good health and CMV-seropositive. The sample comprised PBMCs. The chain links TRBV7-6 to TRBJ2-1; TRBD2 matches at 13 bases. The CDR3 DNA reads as TGTGCCAGCAGCGTCAGACTAGCGGGGGGCCTAAGCTCCTACAATGAGCAGTTCTTC. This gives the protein CASSVRLAGGLSSYNEQFF. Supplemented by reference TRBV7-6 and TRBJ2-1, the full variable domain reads GAGVSQSPRYKVTKRGQDVALRCDPISGHVSLYWYRQALGQGPEFLTYFNYEAQQDKSGLPNDRFSAERPEGSISTLTIQRTEQRDSAMYRCASSVRLAGGLSSYNEQFFGPGTRLTVL.